This T cell receptor (beta chain) was captured in a study of T-cell memory formation after mild COVID-19. Study context: Largely donor-specific sequence clusters came from a couple of donors. General study points: Prior to infection, memory already included some responding clones, suggesting cross-reactive memory joined.

Germline V gene sequence: CDR1 SGHRS, CDR2 YFSETQ. Trimming pared 2 bases from V and 2 bases from J, leaving 14 bases between. CDR3 length: 15 amino acids. Points on this clonotype: The antigen is unknown.

UMIs and sample barcodes were carried by the TCR alpha and TCR beta cDNA libraries that 5'RACE produced using constant-segment primers. One entry per CDR3 protein, called by TCRdb with MiXCR from the 5' RACE reads. The sample records hundreds of thousands of distinct CDR3 sequences, roughly 25% being singletons. The chain uses TRBV5-1 and TRBJ2-7; maybe TRBD2 (6 bases). The receptor was isolated from an adult woman who had mild COVID-19 (a few samples of this study predate the infection). Cell type and time point are not known. The sequenced material came from PBMCs or a T cell subset sorted from them (not recorded which). This CDR3 reads CASSFRAGRTYEQYF. The CDR3 bases are TGCGCCAGCAGCTTTCGGGCAGGGAGGACCTACGAGCAGTACTTC.